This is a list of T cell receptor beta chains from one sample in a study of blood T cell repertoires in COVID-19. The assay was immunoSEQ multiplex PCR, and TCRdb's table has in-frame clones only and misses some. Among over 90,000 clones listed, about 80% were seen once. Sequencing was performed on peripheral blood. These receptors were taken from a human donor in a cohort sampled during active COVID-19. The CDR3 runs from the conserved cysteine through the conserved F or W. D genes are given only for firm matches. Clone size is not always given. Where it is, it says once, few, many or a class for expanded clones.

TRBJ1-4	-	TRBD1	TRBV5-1	CASSLTGAMVGEKLFF	TGCGCCAGCAGCCTGACAGGGGCCATGGTCGGTGAAAAACTGTTTTTT
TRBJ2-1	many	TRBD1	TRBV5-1	CASSLLGRGQGEQFF	TGCGCCAGCAGCTTGTTAGGCAGGGGGCAGGGTGAGCAGTTCTTC
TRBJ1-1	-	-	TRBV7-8	CASSSTGLTEAFF	TGTGCCAGCAGCTCCACAGGGTTGACTGAAGCTTTCTTT
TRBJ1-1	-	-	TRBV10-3	CAISDIGGSTEAFF	TGTGCCATCAGTGACATCGGGGGTAGTACTGAAGCTTTCTTT
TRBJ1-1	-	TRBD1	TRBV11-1	CASRSGTGTSEAFF	TGTGCCAGCAGGTCCGGGACAGGGACTTCTGAAGCTTTCTTT
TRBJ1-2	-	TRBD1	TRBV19	CASSDPRGLDYGYTF	TGTGCCAGTAGTGATCCCAGGGGGCTGGACTATGGCTACACCTTC
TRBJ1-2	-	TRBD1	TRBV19	CASSIGQGWLYGYTF	TGTGCCAGTAGTATAGGACAGGGGTGGCTGTATGGCTACACCTTC
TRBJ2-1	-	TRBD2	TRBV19	CASSLGTSGGGEQFF	TGTGCCAGTAGCCTCGGGACTAGCGGGGGCGGGGAGCAGTTCTTC
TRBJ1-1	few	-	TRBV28	CASNQANTEAFF	TGTGCCAGCAACCAGGCGAACACTGAAGCTTTCTTT
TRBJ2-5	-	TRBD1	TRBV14	CASSQYRGIEGETQYF	TGTGCCAGCAGCCAATACAGGGGAATTGAAGGAGAGACCCAGTACTTC
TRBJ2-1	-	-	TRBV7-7	CASSQQGAQFQEQFF	TGTGCTAGCAGCCAACAGGGAGCTCAATTTCAGGAGCAGTTCTTC
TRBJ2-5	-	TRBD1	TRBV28	CASTPGTAQETQYF	TGTGCCAGCACACCCGGGACAGCACAAGAGACCCAGTACTTC
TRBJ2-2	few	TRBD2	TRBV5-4	CASSSRGGNTGELFF	TGTGCCAGCAGCTCACGCGGGGGGAACACCGGGGAGCTGTTTTTT
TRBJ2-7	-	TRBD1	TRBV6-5	CASSWDRDEYF	TGTGCCAGCAGCTGGGACAGGGATGAGTACTTC
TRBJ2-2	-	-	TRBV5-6	CASSLAWAVNTGELFF	TGTGCCAGCAGCTTGGCCTGGGCAGTAAACACCGGGGAGCTGTTTTTT
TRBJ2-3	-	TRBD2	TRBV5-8	CASSFPSGMGTDTQYF	TGTGCCAGCAGCTTCCCTAGCGGGATGGGGACAGATACGCAGTATTTT
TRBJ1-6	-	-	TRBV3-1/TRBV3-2	CASSQGQATDNSPLHF	TGTGCCAGCAGCCAAGGACAGGCGACAGATAATTCACCCCTCCACTTT
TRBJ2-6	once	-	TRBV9	CASSVGAGIWISGANVLTF	TGTGCCAGCAGCGTAGGGGCGGGAATATGGATCTCTGGGGCCAACGTCCTGACTTTC
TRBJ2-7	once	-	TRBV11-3	CASSSPGSRYEQYF	TGTGCCAGCAGCTCACCGGGGTCTCGGTACGAGCAGTACTTC